Listed below are T cell receptor beta chains from one sample, sequenced in a study of blood T cell repertoires in COVID-19. Generated by immunoSEQ multiplex PCR, the TCRdb table keeps only in-frame clones and is missing some. The top ten clones hold 3.5% to 5% of a sample with about 160,000 clones, around 93% of them seen once. Material for sequencing was peripheral blood. These receptors were taken from a woman aged 45-60 years with acute or convalescent COVID-19. CDR3s include the opening cysteine and the closing phenylalanine or tryptophan. The D gene is left open where the match is weak. Size tells how often a clone was seen (once, few, many) or the class of an expanded clone, and some rows leave it out.

TRBJ2-1 | TRBV11-3 | TRBD2 | - | TGTGCCAGCAGCTCGGGACTAGCGGGGGGGAGTGAGCAGTTCTTC | CASSSGLAGGSEQFF
TRBJ1-1 | TRBV2 | - | once | TGTGCCAGCAGTGGGATACCGGGCACTGAAGCTTTCTTT | CASSGIPGTEAFF
TRBJ1-5 | TRBV10-2 | - | - | TGCGCCAGCAGTGGGTCAGGGATAGGGGGTTATAGCAATCAGCCCCAGCATTTT | CASSGSGIGGYSNQPQHF
TRBJ1-1 | TRBV2 | - | - | TGTGCCAGCAGTGAACAGGGTGACACTGAAGCTTTCTTT | CASSEQGDTEAFF
TRBJ1-5 | TRBV19 | TRBD1 | - | TGTGCCAGTAGTATTGGTCGGGGACAGGGGTTTCGGCCCCAGCATTTT | CASSIGRGQGFRPQHF
TRBJ1-1 | TRBV29-1 | - | - | TGCAGCGTTACACAGGTAAACACTGAAGCTTTCTTT | CSVTQVNTEAFF
TRBJ2-2 | TRBV4-2 | - | - | TGTGCCAGCAGCCAAGGAGTCTATGCGAACACCGGGGAGCTGTTTTTT | CASSQGVYANTGELFF
TRBJ1-1 | TRBV4-1 | - | - | TGCGCCAGCAGCCAAGTTGGGACATCGAACACTGAAGCTTTCTTT | CASSQVGTSNTEAFF
TRBJ1-2 | TRBV30 | - | - | TGTGCCTGGAGTGTACACCCTGGAGATGGCTACACCTTC | CAWSVHPGDGYTF
TRBJ1-2 | TRBV11-2 | TRBD1 | - | TGTGCCAGCAGCTACGGGACAGGGAGGGGCTATGGCTACACCTTC | CASSYGTGRGYGYTF
TRBJ1-2 | TRBV7-9 | - | - | TGTGCCAGCAGCTTCCCGCAACAAGTCTATGGCTACACCTTC | CASSFPQQVYGYTF
TRBJ1-2 | TRBV6-5 | - | - | TGTGCCAGCAGTTACTTAGCCCCGTACGGAGGTCATGGCTACACCTTC | CASSYLAPYGGHGYTF
TRBJ1-2 | TRBV7-9 | - | - | TGTGCCAGCACCCCCGTCGTGGCCTCTCCGGGCGGGGGCTACACCTTC | CASTPVVASPGGGYTF
TRBJ1-1 | TRBV27 | TRBD1 | - | TGTGCCAGCAGTAGCCGTGGGACAGTAAACACTGAAGCTTTCTTT | CASSSRGTVNTEAFF
TRBJ2-2 | TRBV18 | - | - | TGTGCCAGCTCACCTACCACGGGTATCAACACCGGGGAGCTGTTTTTT | CASSPTTGINTGELFF
TRBJ2-1 | TRBV7-3 | - | - | TGTGCCAGCAGGTTCTTGAATGAGCAGTTCTTC | CASRFLNEQFF
TRBJ2-2 | TRBV24-1 | - | few | TGTGCCACCAGTGAAAAAGGGAGGATGGGCGGGGAGCTGTTTTTT | CATSEKGRMGGELFF
TRBJ2-1 | TRBV27 | - | once | TGTGCCAGCAGTTTATACCTAGCTTTCCATGAGCAGTTCTTC | CASSLYLAFHEQFF
TRBJ1-6 | TRBV3-1/TRBV3-2 | - | - | TGTGCCAGCAGCGCAAGGGGGGGGCTCAATTCACCCCTCCACTTT | CASSARGGLNSPLHF
TRBJ2-3 | TRBV28 | - | - | TGTGCCAGCAGTCCGACGGGAGTGGGTTCAGATACGCAGTATTTT | CASSPTGVGSDTQYF
TRBJ1-2 | TRBV30 | TRBD1 | - | TGTGCCTGGAGCTTTACAGGGGCCCTAGGAGGCTACACCTTC | CAWSFTGALGGYTF
TRBJ1-1 | TRBV23-1 | - | - | TGCGCCAGTTCTTTGGGACATTATGTTATGAACACTGAAGCTTTCTTT | CASSLGHYVMNTEAFF
TRBJ2-1 | TRBV30 | - | - | TGTGCCTGGAGTGCCGGACTGAGCTCCTACAATGAGCAGTTCTTC | CAWSAGLSSYNEQFF
TRBJ2-1 | TRBV28 | TRBD1 | once | TGTGCCAGCAGTTTCGGACAGGGTCGGGTATGGGATGAGCAGTTCTTC | CASSFGQGRVWDEQFF
TRBJ1-1 | TRBV29-1 | - | - | TGCAGCGTTACAGGGAGTATCACTGAAGCTTTCTTT | CSVTGSITEAFF
TRBJ1-3 | TRBV9 | TRBD1 | - | TGTGCCAGCAGCGTAGTTGGGACAGGGACTGGAAACACCATATATTTT | CASSVVGTGTGNTIYF
TRBJ2-1 | TRBV2 | - | - | TGTGCCAGCAGTGAACGTCCAGGGGAGTATGAGCAGTTCTTC | CASSERPGEYEQFF
TRBJ1-5 | TRBV19 | TRBD1 | - | TGTGCCAGTAGTATAGTCCCCGGACAGGGAGGTCAGCCCCAGCATTTT | CASSIVPGQGGQPQHF
TRBJ1-6 | TRBV7-9 | - | - | TGTGCCAGCAGCCGGGAACGGTCACCCCTCCACTTT | CASSRERSPLHF
TRBJ1-5 | TRBV7-9 | - | once | TGTGCCAGCAGCCATGATGGGGGCCTCAATCAGCCCCAGCATTTT | CASSHDGGLNQPQHF
TRBJ1-4 | TRBV29-1 | TRBD1 | - | TGCAGCGTCGATAAGACAGGGGGAGGTGAAAAACTGTTTTTT | CSVDKTGGGEKLFF
TRBJ1-5 | TRBV11-2 | TRBD1 | - | TGTGCCAGCAGCCAGGGACAGGGGTGGCAGCCCCAGCATTTT | CASSQGQGWQPQHF
TRBJ1-5 | TRBV4-1 | - | - | TGCGCCAGCAGCCAAGAAGATTTTAGCAGCGAAGAAAATCAGCCCCAGCATTTT | CASSQEDFSSEENQPQHF
TRBJ2-1 | TRBV24-1 | TRBD2 | - | TGTGCCACCAGTGATTCGGGACTAGCGCCGAACAATGAGCAGTTCTTC | CATSDSGLAPNNEQFF
TRBJ2-7 | TRBV5-4 | - | - | TGTGCCAGCAGCATTGACATAGTTTACGAGCAGTACTTC | CASSIDIVYEQYF
TRBJ2-7 | TRBV27 | TRBD2 | - | TGTGCCACGTGGGGGGGGATGTCCTACGAGCAGTACTTC | CATWGGMSYEQYF
TRBJ2-7 | TRBV20-1 | - | - | TGCAGTGCTACTTCAGGGTTCGAGCAGTACTTC | CSATSGFEQYF
TRBJ1-1 | TRBV6-5 | - | - | TGTGCCAGCAGTTACGAACAGGGAAGGGGCACTGAAGCTTTCTTT | CASSYEQGRGTEAFF
TRBJ1-4 | TRBV7-6 | TRBD1 | - | TGTGCCAGCAGCCCCACAGGGGGCGGGCGAGAAAAACTGTTTTTT | CASSPTGGGREKLFF
TRBJ1-5 | TRBV28 | - | - | TGTGCCAGCAGTTTATACAGCCCCTCCAATCAGCCCCAGCATTTT | CASSLYSPSNQPQHF
TRBJ2-2 | TRBV7-2 | TRBD1 | - | TGTGCCAGCAGCTTGACAGGGTTCAACACCGGGGAGCTGTTTTTT | CASSLTGFNTGELFF
TRBJ2-7 | TRBV7-2 | - | - | TGTGCCAGCAGCTCAGGCCCGATCTCTTACGAGCAGTACTTC | CASSSGPISYEQYF
TRBJ1-6 | TRBV30 | TRBD1 | - | TGTGCCTGGAGTCGACAGGGCTATAATTCACCCCTCCACTTT | CAWSRQGYNSPLHF
TRBJ1-2 | TRBV5-5 | TRBD1 | - | TGTGCCAGCAGCTTGGACAGGGGCTATGGCTACACCTTC | CASSLDRGYGYTF
TRBJ2-7 | TRBV2 | - | - | TGTGCCAGCAGTGATCCCGAGAGGATCAACTCCTACGAGCAGTACTTC | CASSDPERINSYEQYF
TRBJ1-5 | TRBV2 | TRBD1 | - | TGTGCCAGCAGTGACGAGTACGGACAGGGGAATCAGCCCCAGCATTTT | CASSDEYGQGNQPQHF
TRBJ2-1 | TRBV2 | TRBD2 | - | TGTGCCAGCAGCCCCGCCGGGACTAGCGGGGATTACAATGAGCAGTTCTTC | CASSPAGTSGDYNEQFF
TRBJ2-7 | TRBV19 | - | - | TGTGCCAGTAGTATAGGAGGGTACGAGCAGTACTTC | CASSIGGYEQYF